Listed below are T cell receptor beta chains from one sample, sequenced in a study of PD-L1 blockade in urothelial cancer. Clones were read by immunoSEQ multiplex PCR, and TCRdb kept only the in-frame ones, dropping some. The sample records 25,000 to 30,000 clones, around 86% being singletons. Specimen: PBMCs, collected around atezolizumab (anti-PD-L1) treatment. These TCRs come from a middle-aged man with urothelial cancer. Each CDR3 is given with its conserved first and last residue.

CDR3 protein: CASSQGRRLAEKYQSSYNEQFF; V gene: TRBV4-2
CDR3 protein: CAWSVQVYGYTF; V gene: TRBV30
CDR3 protein: CASSYGGFQETQYF; V gene: TRBV6-5
CDR3 protein: CASSLIENYGYTF; V gene: TRBV5-4
CDR3 protein: CASSYGAGRDEQYF; V gene: TRBV6-5
CDR3 protein: CASSQRDTQYF; V gene: TRBV28
CDR3 protein: CASRTMFWDRAEAFF; V gene: TRBV6-5
CDR3 protein: CASNSENLAKNIQYF; V gene: TRBV19
CDR3 protein: CASSSQGGRGPTEAFF; V gene: TRBV27
CDR3 protein: CATRSPLAGGRGEQYF; V gene: TRBV27
CDR3 protein: CASSVAGGGFYEQYF; V gene: TRBV9
CDR3 protein: CASTLDRVSYNEQFF; V gene: TRBV5-1
CDR3 protein: CASSQRQGAKTEAFF; V gene: TRBV14
CDR3 protein: CSVMTSGGLNEQFF; V gene: TRBV29-1
CDR3 protein: CASSLRLAGVLSYEQYF; V gene: TRBV28
CDR3 protein: CASTKGAGGYNEQFF; V gene: TRBV6-5
CDR3 protein: CASSQGLSANTEAFF; V gene: TRBV4-3
CDR3 protein: CASSGGPTTYNEQFF; V gene: TRBV6-5
CDR3 protein: CSARGLNEKLFF; V gene: TRBV29-1
CDR3 protein: CASSLGSRTDTQYF; V gene: TRBV5-6
CDR3 protein: CASRPTLGGKAFF; V gene: TRBV27
CDR3 protein: CASSVNYNEQFF; V gene: TRBV25-1
CDR3 protein: CASRFDLGSGETQYF; V gene: TRBV7-8
CDR3 protein: CASRGQGSNYGYTF; V gene: TRBV6-1
CDR3 protein: CASTSRDMSSYEQYF; V gene: TRBV6-1
CDR3 protein: CASSQDLSRQGGAGELFF; V gene: TRBV4-3
CDR3 protein: CASSGGQASYNEQFF; V gene: TRBV9
CDR3 protein: CASTKMATSGSSYNEQFF; V gene: TRBV2
CDR3 protein: CASSLLGSGYGQFF; V gene: TRBV28
CDR3 protein: CASSESGGAQSSYNEQFF; V gene: TRBV10-1
CDR3 protein: CASSADRGFLPLHF; V gene: TRBV7-9
CDR3 protein: CASSFLDRGADTQYF; V gene: TRBV5-1
CDR3 protein: CASSLIAGGNAEQYF; V gene: TRBV14